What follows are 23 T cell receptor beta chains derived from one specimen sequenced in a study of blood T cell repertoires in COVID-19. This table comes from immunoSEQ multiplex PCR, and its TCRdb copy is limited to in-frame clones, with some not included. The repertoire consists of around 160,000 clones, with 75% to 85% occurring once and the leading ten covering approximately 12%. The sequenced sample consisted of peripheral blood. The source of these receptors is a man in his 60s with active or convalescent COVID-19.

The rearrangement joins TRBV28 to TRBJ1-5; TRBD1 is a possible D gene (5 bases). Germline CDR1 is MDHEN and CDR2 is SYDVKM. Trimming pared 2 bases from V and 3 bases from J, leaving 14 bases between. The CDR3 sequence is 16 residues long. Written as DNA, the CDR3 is TGTGCCAGCAGTTTACAAAACGGGGGTTACAATCAGCCCCAGCATTTT. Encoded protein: CASSLQNGGYNQPQHF.

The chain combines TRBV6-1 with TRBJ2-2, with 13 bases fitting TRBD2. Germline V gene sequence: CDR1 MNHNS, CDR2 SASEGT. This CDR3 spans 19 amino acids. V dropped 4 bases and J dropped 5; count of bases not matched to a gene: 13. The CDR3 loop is CASSGTLTSGRRRTGELFF. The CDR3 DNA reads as TGTGCCAGCAGTGGAACTCTGACTAGCGGGAGGAGGAGGACCGGGGAGCTGTTTTTT.

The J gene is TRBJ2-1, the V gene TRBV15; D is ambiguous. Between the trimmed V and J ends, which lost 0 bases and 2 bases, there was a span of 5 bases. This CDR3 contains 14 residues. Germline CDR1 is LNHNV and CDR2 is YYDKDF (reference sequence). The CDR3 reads CATSRDGTYNEQFF. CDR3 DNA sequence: TGTGCCACCAGCAGAGATGGCACCTACAATGAGCAGTTCTTC.

The CDR3 DNA reads TGCGCCAGCAGCGCAGGCATACCTAACTATGGCTACACCTTC. Residues: CASSAGIPNYGYTF. The chain links TRBV5-1 to TRBJ1-2, with unresolved D. Germline V gene sequence: CDR1 SGHRS, CDR2 YFSETQ. CDR3 length: 14 amino acids. The V gene lost 4 bases and the J gene lost 0 bases, with 10 bases spanning the gap.

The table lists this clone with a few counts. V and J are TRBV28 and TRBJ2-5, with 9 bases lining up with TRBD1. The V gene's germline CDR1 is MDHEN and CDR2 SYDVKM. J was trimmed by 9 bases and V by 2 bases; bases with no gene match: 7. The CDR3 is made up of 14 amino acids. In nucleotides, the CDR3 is TGTGCCAGCAGTTTAAACAGGGGGCGAGGGGCCCAGTACTTC. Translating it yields CASSLNRGRGAQYF.

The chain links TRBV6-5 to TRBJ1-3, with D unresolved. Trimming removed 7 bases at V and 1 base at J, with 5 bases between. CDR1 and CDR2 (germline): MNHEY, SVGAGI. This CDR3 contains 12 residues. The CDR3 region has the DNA TGTGCCAGCACCAGTTCTGGAAACACCATATATTTT. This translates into CASTSSGNTIYF.

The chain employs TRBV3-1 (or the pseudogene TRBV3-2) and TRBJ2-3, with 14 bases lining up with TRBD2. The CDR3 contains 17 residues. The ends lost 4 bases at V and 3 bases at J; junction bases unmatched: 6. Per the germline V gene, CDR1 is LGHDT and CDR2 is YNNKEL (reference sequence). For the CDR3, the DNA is TGTGCCAGCAGCCTGGGACTAGCGGGAGCCGGTACAGATACGCAGTATTTT. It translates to CASSLGLAGAGTDTQYF.

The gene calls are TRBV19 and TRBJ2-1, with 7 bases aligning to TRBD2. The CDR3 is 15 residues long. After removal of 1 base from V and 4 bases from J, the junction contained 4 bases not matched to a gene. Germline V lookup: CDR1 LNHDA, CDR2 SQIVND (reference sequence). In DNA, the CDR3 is TGTGCCAGTAGTATAGGTACTAGCGTATACAATGAGCAGTTCTTC. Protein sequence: CASSIGTSVYNEQFF.

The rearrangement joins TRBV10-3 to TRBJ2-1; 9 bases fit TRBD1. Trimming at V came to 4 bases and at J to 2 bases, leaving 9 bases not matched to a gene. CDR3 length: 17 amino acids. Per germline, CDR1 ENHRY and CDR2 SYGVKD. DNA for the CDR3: TGTGCCATCAGTGCCCCGACCGGGACAGGGACCTACAATGAGCAGTTCTTC. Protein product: CAISAPTGTGTYNEQFF.

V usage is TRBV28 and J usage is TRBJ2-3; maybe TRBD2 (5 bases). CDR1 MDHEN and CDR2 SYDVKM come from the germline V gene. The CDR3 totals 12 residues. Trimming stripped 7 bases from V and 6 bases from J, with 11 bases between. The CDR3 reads CASKSPGDTQYF. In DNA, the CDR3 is TGTGCCAGCAAATCTCCGGGGGATACGCAGTATTTT.

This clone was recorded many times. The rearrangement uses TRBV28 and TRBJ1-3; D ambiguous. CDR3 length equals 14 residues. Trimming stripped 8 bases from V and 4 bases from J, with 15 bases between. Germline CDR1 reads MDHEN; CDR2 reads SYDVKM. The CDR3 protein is CASVSLEAGNTIYF. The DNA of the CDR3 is TGTGCCAGCGTTTCTTTGGAGGCCGGAAACACCATATATTTT.

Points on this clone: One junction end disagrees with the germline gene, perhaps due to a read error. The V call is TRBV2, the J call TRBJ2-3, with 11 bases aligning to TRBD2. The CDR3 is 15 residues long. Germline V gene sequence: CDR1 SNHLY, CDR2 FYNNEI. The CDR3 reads CASSEGLAGGPGRDF. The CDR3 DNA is TGTGCCAGCAGTGAAGGGCTAGCGGGAGGTCCCGGCAGGGATTTT.

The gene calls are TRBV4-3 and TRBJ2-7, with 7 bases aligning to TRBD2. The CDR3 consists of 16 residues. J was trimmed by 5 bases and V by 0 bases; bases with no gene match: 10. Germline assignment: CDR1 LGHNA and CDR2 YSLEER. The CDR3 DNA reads TGCGCCAGCAGCCAAGATCTCGGCGGGAGACTCCACGAGCAGTACTTC. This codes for CASSQDLGGRLHEQYF.

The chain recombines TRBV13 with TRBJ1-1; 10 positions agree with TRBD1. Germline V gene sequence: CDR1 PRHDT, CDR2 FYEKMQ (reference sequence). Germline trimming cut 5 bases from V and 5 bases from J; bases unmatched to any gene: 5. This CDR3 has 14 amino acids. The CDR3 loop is CASSLDRGKTEAFF. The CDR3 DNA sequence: TGTGCCAGCAGCCTGGACAGGGGGAAGACTGAAGCTTTCTTT. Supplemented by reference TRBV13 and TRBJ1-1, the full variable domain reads AAGVIQSPRHLIKEKRETATLKCYPIPRHDTVYWYQQGPGQDPQFLISFYEKMQSDKGSIPDRFSAQQFSDYHSELNMSSLELGDSALYFCASSLDRGKTEAFFGQGTRLTVV.

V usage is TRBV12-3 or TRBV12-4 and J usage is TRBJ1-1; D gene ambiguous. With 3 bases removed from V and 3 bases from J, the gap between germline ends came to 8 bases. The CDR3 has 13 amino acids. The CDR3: CASSLDRDTEAFF. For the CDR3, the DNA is TGTGCCAGCAGTTTGGATCGGGACACTGAAGCTTTCTTT.

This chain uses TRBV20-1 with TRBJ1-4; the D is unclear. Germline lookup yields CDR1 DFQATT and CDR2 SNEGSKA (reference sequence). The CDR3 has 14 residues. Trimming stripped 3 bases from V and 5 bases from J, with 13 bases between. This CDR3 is CSASRQSSNEKLFF. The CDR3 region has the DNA TGCAGTGCTAGTCGGCAGTCTAGCAATGAAAAACTGTTTTTT.

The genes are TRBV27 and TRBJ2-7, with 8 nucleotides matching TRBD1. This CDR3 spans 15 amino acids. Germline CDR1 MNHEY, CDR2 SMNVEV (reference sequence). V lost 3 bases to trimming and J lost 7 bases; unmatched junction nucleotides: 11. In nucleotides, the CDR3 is TGTGCCAGCAGTTTCCTTGGACAGGGCCCTAGGGAGCAGTACTTC. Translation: CASSFLGQGPREQYF.

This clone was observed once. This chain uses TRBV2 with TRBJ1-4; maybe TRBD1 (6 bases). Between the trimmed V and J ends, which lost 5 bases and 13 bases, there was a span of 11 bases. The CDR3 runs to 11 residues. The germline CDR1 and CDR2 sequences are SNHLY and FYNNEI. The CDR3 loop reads CASSTDSALFF. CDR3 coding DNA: TGTGCCAGCAGTACGGACAGCGCACTGTTTTTT.

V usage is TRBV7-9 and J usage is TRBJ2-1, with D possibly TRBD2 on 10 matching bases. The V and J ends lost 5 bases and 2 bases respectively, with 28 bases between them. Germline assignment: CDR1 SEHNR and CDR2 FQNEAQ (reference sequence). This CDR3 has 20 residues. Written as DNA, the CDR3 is TGTGCCAGCAGCAAAACCCGGACAGGGGTCACTAGCGGGGCCTACAATGAGCAGTTCTTC. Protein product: CASSKTRTGVTSGAYNEQFF.

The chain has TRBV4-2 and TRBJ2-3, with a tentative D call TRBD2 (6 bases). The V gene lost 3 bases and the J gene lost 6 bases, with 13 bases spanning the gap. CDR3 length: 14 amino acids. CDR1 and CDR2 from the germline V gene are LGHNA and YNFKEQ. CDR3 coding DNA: TGTGCCAGCAGCCAGGAACTAGCACCGGATACGCAGTATTTT. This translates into CASSQELAPDTQYF.

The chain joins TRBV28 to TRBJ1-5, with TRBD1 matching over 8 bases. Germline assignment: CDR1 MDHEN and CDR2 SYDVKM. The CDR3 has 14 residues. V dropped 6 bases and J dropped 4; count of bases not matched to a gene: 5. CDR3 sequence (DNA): TGTGCCAGCAGGATGACAGGGGAGAATCAGCCCCAGCATTTT. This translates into CASRMTGENQPQHF.

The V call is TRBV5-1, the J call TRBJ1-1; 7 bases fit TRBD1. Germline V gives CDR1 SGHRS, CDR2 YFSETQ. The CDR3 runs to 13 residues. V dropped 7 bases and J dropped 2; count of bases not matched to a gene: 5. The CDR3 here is CASGDRENTEAFF. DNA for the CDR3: TGCGCCAGCGGCGACAGGGAAAACACTGAAGCTTTCTTT.

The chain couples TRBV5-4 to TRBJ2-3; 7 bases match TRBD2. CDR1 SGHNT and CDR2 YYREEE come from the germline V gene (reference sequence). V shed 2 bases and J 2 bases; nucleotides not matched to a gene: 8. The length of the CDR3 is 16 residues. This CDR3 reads CASSFPREGSTDTQYF. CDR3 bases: TGTGCCAGCAGCTTCCCAAGGGAGGGATCCACAGATACGCAGTATTTT. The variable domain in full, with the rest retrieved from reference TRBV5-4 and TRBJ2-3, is ETGVTQSPTHLIKTRGQQVTLRCSSQSGHNTVSWYQQALGQGPQFIFQYYREEENGRGNFPPRFSGLQFPNYSSELNVNALELDDSALYLCASSFPREGSTDTQYFGPGTRLTVL.